The 21 T cell receptor beta chains reported below all come from one sample, sequenced in a study of T cell responses to AZD1222 COVID-19 vaccine. Some clones are missing from TCRdb's copy, which holds only in-frame ones; the method was immunoSEQ multiplex PCR. This table holds around 130,000 clones, more than 85% found once. This specimen was peripheral blood, taken on day 0 of AZD1222 vaccination. The receptors originated from an adult in good health.

The rearrangement uses TRBV2 and TRBJ1-3; possible D gene TRBD1, 5 bases. CDR1 and CDR2 (germline): SNHLY, FYNNEI. There are 18 residues in the CDR3. V was cut by 3 bases and J by 1 base, with 19 bases left in between. In DNA form, the CDR3 reads TGTGCCAGCAGTGAGCAGGGTATAGCTTTGGGATCTGGAAACACCATATATTTT. Its protein is CASSEQGIALGSGNTIYF.

The rearrangement uses TRBV6-5 and TRBJ2-7, with 9 bases lining up with TRBD1. The germline V gene has CDR1 MNHEY and CDR2 SVGAGI. This CDR3 region has 14 residues. J gave up 2 bases and V 6 bases, and 5 bases lay outside the gene matches. This chain's CDR3 is CASRQTGGTYEQYF. In DNA form, the CDR3 reads TGTGCCAGCAGACAGACAGGGGGAACCTACGAGCAGTACTTC.

V is TRBV7-8 and J is TRBJ2-1; 14 bases agree with TRBD2. Germline trimming cut 4 bases from V and 4 bases from J; bases unmatched to any gene: 6. Germline V lookup: CDR1 SGHVS, CDR2 FQNEAQ. The CDR3 consists of 17 residues. The CDR3 protein is CASSSGTSGSLYNEQFF. In nucleotides, the CDR3 is TGTGCCAGCAGCTCCGGGACTAGCGGGAGTCTGTACAATGAGCAGTTCTTC. The full variable domain, in which reference TRBV7-8 and TRBJ2-1 provide the parts outside the CDR3, is GAGVSQSPRYKVAKRGQDVALRCDPISGHVSLFWYQQALGQGPEFLTYFQNEAQLDKSGLPSDRFFAERPEGSVSTLKIQRTQQEDSAVYLCASSSGTSGSLYNEQFFGPGTRLTVL.

The V and J genes are TRBV3-1 (or the pseudogene TRBV3-2) and TRBJ1-4, with TRBD1 as a possible D gene (6 bases). Germline V gene data show CDR1 as LGHDT and CDR2 as YNNKEL (reference sequence). Between the trimmed V and J ends, which lost 6 bases and 14 bases, there was a span of 19 bases. The CDR3 is made up of 13 amino acids. This chain's CDR3 is CASSPPGALLLFF. For the CDR3, the DNA is TGTGCCAGCAGTCCACCAGGGGCGCTCCTCCTGTTTTTT.

This sequence joins TRBV27 and TRBJ1-5; TRBD1 matches at 9 bases. J gave up 3 bases and V 7 bases, and 10 bases lay outside the gene matches. Germline-derived CDR1 and CDR2 are MNHEY and SMNVEV (reference sequence). The CDR3 runs 16 residues. The CDR3 loop reads CASTPLGQGVNQPQHF. CDR3 sequence (DNA): TGTGCCAGCACCCCCCTGGGACAGGGTGTCAATCAGCCCCAGCATTTT.

This clone appeared a single time. This sequence joins TRBV6-1 and TRBJ2-7; the D is unclear. This CDR3 has 11 residues. Germline assignment: CDR1 MNHNS and CDR2 SASEGT. The V and J ends lost 3 bases and 7 bases respectively, with 7 bases between them. CDR3: CASSEVGEQYF. In DNA form, the CDR3 reads TGTGCCAGCAGTGAGGTGGGGGAGCAGTACTTC.

This clone was seen more than once but under ten times. V is TRBV7-2 and J is TRBJ2-1; 7 positions agree with TRBD2. V was clipped by 2 bases and J by 6 bases; unmatched bases: 13. The CDR3 spans 17 residues. Germline V gives CDR1 SGHTA, CDR2 FQGNSA. DNA of the CDR3: TGTGCCAGCAGCTTAAATAAACGGGAGGATGTAGGCAATGAGCAGTTCTTC. Amino acid sequence: CASSLNKREDVGNEQFF.

The chain carries TRBV19 and TRBJ2-3; TRBD1 matches 10 bases. Germline CDR1 and CDR2: LNHDA and SQIVND (reference sequence). This CDR3 is 13 amino acids long. V lost 7 bases and J lost 6; bases outside the gene matches: 4. The chain's CDR3 is CASTRQGADTQYF. The CDR3 DNA is TGTGCCAGTACCCGACAGGGGGCCGATACGCAGTATTTT. Full variable domain (missing parts from reference TRBV19 and TRBJ2-3): DGGITQSPKYLFRKEGQNVTLSCEQNLNHDAMYWYRQDPGQGLRLIYYSQIVNDFQKGDIAEGYSVSREKKESFPLTVTSAQKNPTAFYLCASTRQGADTQYFGPGTRLTVL.

This clone appeared a single time. The chain employs TRBV6-1 and TRBJ1-1; D remains unclear. Germline CDR1 MNHNS, CDR2 SASEGT. Trimming left V 3 bases short and J 2 bases short, with 10 bases between. CDR3 length equals 14 residues. The CDR3 protein is CASSDPAGNTEAFF. CDR3 in DNA: TGTGCCAGCAGTGACCCCGCAGGTAACACTGAAGCTTTCTTT.

V and J are TRBV15 and TRBJ1-2; no firm D call. The CDR3 runs 15 residues. V was pared by 0 bases and J by 6 bases, with 14 bases between. Germline-derived CDR1 and CDR2 are LNHNV and YYDKDF (reference sequence). The CDR3 loop reads CATSRDHSPLNGYTF. In DNA, the CDR3 is TGTGCCACCAGCAGAGATCACTCCCCATTGAATGGCTACACCTTC. Drawing the rest from reference TRBV15 and TRBJ1-2, the complete variable domain is DAMVIQNPRYQVTQFGKPVTLSCSQTLNHNVMYWYQQKSSQAPKLLFHYYDKDFNNEADTPDNFQSRRPNTSFCFLDIRSPGLGDTAMYLCATSRDHSPLNGYTFGSGTRLTVV.

The chain links TRBV28 to TRBJ2-7, with D tentatively TRBD2 (6 bases). Germline loops: CDR1 MDHEN, CDR2 SYDVKM. V was cut by 5 bases and J by 3 bases, with 17 bases left in between. The length of the CDR3 is 15 residues. CDR3 in DNA: TGTGCCAGCAGTGCCCCTAGCGCTGGATACTACGAGCAGTACTTC. Amino acids: CASSAPSAGYYEQYF.

The chain uses TRBV6-1 and TRBJ1-1, with D unclear. Trimming took off 8 bases at V and 5 bases at J, with 21 bases between the two ends. CDR3 length equals 15 residues. Germline lookup yields CDR1 MNHNS and CDR2 SASEGT. This CDR3 is CASLRIGEGFTEAFF. In DNA, the CDR3 is TGTGCCAGCCTTCGGATCGGGGAAGGTTTTACTGAAGCTTTCTTT.

The J gene is TRBJ2-2, the V gene TRBV5-1, with unresolved D. CDR1 is SGHRS and CDR2 is YFSETQ in the germline V gene. This CDR3 contains 16 residues. V was pared by 2 bases and J by 5 bases, with 16 bases between. This CDR3 reads CASSLLASVKTGELFF. The CDR3 DNA follows: TGCGCCAGCAGCTTATTAGCTTCTGTTAAAACCGGGGAGCTGTTTTTT.

This chain uses TRBV10-3 with TRBJ2-6, with TRBD1 matching over 8 bases. The CDR3 covers 18 residues. V shed 2 bases and J 1 base; nucleotides not matched to a gene: 7. Germline values: CDR1 ENHRY, CDR2 SYGVKD. The CDR3 loop reads CAISEQDRVLSGANVLTF. The CDR3 coding sequence is TGTGCCATCAGTGAGCAGGACAGGGTTCTGTCTGGGGCCAACGTCCTGACTTTC.

The chain recombines TRBV9 with TRBJ1-2; tentatively, D is TRBD1 (6 bases). The germline V and J ends were trimmed by 0 bases and 3 bases, with 9 bases remaining between them. This CDR3 has 14 residues. CDR1 is SGDLS, CDR2 YYNGEE, per germline. The CDR3 here is CASSVEEGDYGYTF. CDR3 sequence (DNA): TGTGCCAGCAGCGTAGAAGAGGGGGACTATGGCTACACCTTC.

The chain carries TRBV5-1 and TRBJ2-7; D is perhaps TRBD2 (6 bases). The germline V gene encodes CDR1 SGHRS and CDR2 YFSETQ. Between the trimmed V and J ends, which lost 0 bases and 7 bases, there was a span of 17 bases. This CDR3 comprises 15 residues. The CDR3: CASSLVPSAPREQYF. DNA for the CDR3: TGCGCCAGCAGCTTGGTGCCTAGCGCCCCCCGGGAGCAGTACTTC.

The CDR3 sequence is CASRPGGAYEQYF. The CDR3 DNA reads TGTGCCAGCAGACCCGGGGGGGCTTACGAGCAGTACTTC. J is TRBJ2-7 and V is TRBV7-2; 8 bases map to TRBD2. This CDR3 region has 13 residues. The J segment lost 4 bases and the V segment lost 6 bases, leaving 5 bases of the junction unmatched. Looked up from germline, CDR1 is SGHTA and CDR2 is FQGNSA.

This chain links TRBV19 with TRBJ2-4; the D gene is possibly TRBD1 (6 bases). The germline gives CDR1 LNHDA, CDR2 SQIVND (reference sequence). The CDR3 totals 16 residues. Trimming cost V 6 bases and J 0 bases, with 15 bases left between them. CDR3 in DNA: TGTGCCAGTAGGGCCCAGGACAGACTAGCCAAAAACATTCAGTACTTC. As protein: CASRAQDRLAKNIQYF.

The genes are TRBV19 and TRBJ2-2; 12 nucleotides agree with TRBD2. This CDR3 comprises 17 residues. The germline V gene encodes CDR1 LNHDA and CDR2 SQIVND (reference sequence). V lost 4 bases and J lost 7; bases outside the gene matches: 10. CDR3 protein: CASSKRLAGAMGGELFF. The DNA of the CDR3 is TGTGCCAGTAGTAAGAGACTAGCGGGAGCGATGGGCGGGGAGCTGTTTTTT.

This chain connects TRBV2 to TRBJ1-1, with D unclear. From germline, CDR1 is SNHLY and CDR2 FYNNEI. V dropped 1 base and J dropped 0 bases, with 6 bases sitting between them. The CDR3 is made up of 14 amino acids. Here the CDR3 reads CASSEGFMNTEAFF. In nucleotides, the CDR3 is TGTGCCAGCAGTGAAGGGTTCATGAACACTGAAGCTTTCTTT.

The V and J genes are TRBV2 and TRBJ2-1; D gene uncertain. Germline assignment: CDR1 SNHLY and CDR2 FYNNEI. The CDR3 consists of 15 residues. V was cut by 2 bases and J by 6 bases, with 14 bases left in between. The CDR3 coding sequence is TGTGCCAGCAGTGAACGTGTAAGGGTTACCAATGAGCAGTTCTTC. Its translation is CASSERVRVTNEQFF.